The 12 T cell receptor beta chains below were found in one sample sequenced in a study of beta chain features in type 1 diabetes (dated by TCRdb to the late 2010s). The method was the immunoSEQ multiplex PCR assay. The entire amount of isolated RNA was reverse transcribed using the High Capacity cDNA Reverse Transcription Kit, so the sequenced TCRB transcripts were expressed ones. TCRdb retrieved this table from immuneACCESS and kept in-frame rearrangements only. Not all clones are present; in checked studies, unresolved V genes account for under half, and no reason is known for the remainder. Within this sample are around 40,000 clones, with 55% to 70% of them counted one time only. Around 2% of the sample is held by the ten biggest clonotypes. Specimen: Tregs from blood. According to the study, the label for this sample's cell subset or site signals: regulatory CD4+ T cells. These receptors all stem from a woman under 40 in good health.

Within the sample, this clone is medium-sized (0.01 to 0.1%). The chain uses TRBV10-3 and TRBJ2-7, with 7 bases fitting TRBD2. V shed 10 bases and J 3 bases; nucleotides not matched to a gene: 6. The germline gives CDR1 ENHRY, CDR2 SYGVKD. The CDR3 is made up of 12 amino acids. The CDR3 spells CASGTTNYEQYF. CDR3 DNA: TGTGCCAGCGGGACTACGAACTACGAGCAGTACTTC.

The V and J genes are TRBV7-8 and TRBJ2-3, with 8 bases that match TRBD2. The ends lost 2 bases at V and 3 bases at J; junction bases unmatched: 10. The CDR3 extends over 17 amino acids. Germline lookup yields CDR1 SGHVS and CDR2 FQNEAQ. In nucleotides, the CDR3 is TGTGCCAGCAGCTTAACTAGCGGTCCTCGGGGTACAGATACGCAGTATTTT. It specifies CASSLTSGPRGTDTQYF.

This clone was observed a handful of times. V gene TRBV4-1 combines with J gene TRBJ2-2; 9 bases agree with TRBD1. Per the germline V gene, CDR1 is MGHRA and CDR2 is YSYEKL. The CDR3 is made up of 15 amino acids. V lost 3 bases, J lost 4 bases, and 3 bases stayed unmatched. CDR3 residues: CASSQGQGRTGELFF. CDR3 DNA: TGCGCCAGCAGCCAGGGACAGGGACGCACCGGGGAGCTGTTTTTT.

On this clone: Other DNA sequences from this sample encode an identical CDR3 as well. The DNA for the CDR3 is TGTGCCAGCTCGGCCGGGACAGGGGGCTTGGAGACCCAGTACTTC. Translating it yields CASSAGTGGLETQYF. The chain uses TRBV18 and TRBJ2-5, with 12 nucleotides matching TRBD1. V lost 6 bases and J lost 5; bases outside the gene matches: 7. This CDR3 is 15 amino acids long. Germline values: CDR1 KGHSH, CDR2 LQKENI.

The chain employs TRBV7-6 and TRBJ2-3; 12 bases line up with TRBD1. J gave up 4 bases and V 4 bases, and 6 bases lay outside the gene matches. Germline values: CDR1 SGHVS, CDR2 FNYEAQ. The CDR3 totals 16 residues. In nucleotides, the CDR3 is TGTGCCAGCAGCTCGAGGGACAGGGGGCGTCCAGATACGCAGTATTTT. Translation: CASSSRDRGRPDTQYF.

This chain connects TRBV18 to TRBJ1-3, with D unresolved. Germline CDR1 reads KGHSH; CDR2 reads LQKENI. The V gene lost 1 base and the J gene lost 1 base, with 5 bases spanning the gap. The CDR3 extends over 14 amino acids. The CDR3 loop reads CASSPLRSGNTIYF. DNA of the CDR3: TGTGCCAGCTCACCACTTCGTTCTGGAAACACCATATATTTT.

CDR3 DNA sequence: TGTGCCAGCAGCTTAGGGCATACAGGGGCCTACGAGCAGTACTTC. Its translation is CASSLGHTGAYEQYF. The V gene is TRBV7-8, the J gene TRBJ2-7; 7 bases are a match to TRBD1. J was trimmed by 2 bases and V by 1 base; bases with no gene match: 5. Per germline, CDR1 SGHVS and CDR2 FQNEAQ. The CDR3 sequence is 15 residues long.

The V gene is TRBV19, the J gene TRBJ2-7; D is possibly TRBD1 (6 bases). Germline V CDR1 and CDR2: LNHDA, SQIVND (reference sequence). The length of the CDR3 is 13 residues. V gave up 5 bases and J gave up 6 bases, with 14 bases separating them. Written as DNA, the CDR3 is TGTGCCAGTAGTCCGACCGTAGGGGGCGAGCAGTACTTC. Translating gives CASSPTVGGEQYF. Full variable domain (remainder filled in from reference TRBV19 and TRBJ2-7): DGGITQSPKYLFRKEGQNVTLSCEQNLNHDAMYWYRQDPGQGLRLIYYSQIVNDFQKGDIAEGYSVSREKKESFPLTVTSAQKNPTAFYLCASSPTVGGEQYFGPGTRLTVT.

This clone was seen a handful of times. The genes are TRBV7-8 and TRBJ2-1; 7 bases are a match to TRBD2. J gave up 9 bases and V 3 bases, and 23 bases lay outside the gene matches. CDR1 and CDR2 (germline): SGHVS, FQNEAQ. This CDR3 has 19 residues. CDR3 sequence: CASSFTYRGVGGRGGEQFF. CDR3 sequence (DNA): TGTGCCAGCAGCTTTACATATAGGGGTGTGGGAGGGCGCGGAGGTGAGCAGTTCTTC. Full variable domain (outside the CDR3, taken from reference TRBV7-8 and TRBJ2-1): GAGVSQSPRYKVAKRGQDVALRCDPISGHVSLFWYQQALGQGPEFLTYFQNEAQLDKSGLPSDRFFAERPEGSVSTLKIQRTQQEDSAVYLCASSFTYRGVGGRGGEQFFGPGTRLTVL.

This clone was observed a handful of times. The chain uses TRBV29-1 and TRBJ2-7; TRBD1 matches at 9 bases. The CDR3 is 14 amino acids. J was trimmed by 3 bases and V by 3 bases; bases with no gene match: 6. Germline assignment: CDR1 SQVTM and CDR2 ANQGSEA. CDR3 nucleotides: TGCAGCGTTGATATGGGACAGGGTATCTACGAGCAGTACTTC. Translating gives CSVDMGQGIYEQYF.

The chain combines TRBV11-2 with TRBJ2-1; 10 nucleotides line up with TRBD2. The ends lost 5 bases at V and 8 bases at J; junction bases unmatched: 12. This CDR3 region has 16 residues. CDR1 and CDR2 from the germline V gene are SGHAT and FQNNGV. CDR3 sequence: CASSNGLAVGRDEQFF. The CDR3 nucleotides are TGTGCCAGCAGCAACGGACTAGCGGTTGGTCGCGATGAGCAGTTCTTC. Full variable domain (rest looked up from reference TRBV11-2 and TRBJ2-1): EAGVAQSPRYKIIEKRQSVAFWCNPISGHATLYWYQQILGQGPKLLIQFQNNGVVDDSQLPKDRFSAERLKGVDSTLKIQPAKLEDSAVYLCASSNGLAVGRDEQFFGPGTRLTVL.

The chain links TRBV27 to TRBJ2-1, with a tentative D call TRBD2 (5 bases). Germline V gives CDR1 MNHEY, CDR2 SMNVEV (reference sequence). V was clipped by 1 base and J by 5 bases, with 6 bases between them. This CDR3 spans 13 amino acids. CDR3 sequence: CASSLWRDNEQFF. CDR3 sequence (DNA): TGTGCCAGCAGTTTATGGCGGGACAATGAGCAGTTCTTC.